These 24 T cell receptor beta chains were sequenced from one sample in a study of control samples from healthy donors and cancer patients. Profiled with immunoSEQ multiplex PCR; TCRdb holds only in-frame clones, not every one. The sample lists around 68,000 clones, about 83% occurring once. What was sequenced was blood. The receptor set was obtained from a man in his sixties in good health.

The V gene is TRBV10-3, the J gene TRBJ1-1; D may be TRBD1 (6 bases). V was shortened by 6 bases and J by 1 base, with 9 bases between the two germline ends. The CDR3 extends over 13 amino acids. Germline V CDR1 and CDR2: ENHRY, SYGVKD. DNA of the CDR3: TGTGCCATCAGGACGGGACAGAACACTGAAGCTTTCTTT. It yields the protein CAIRTGQNTEAFF.

The table lists this clone with a count of one. The rearrangement uses TRBV5-1 and TRBJ1-2; D is uncertain. Deletions cut 4 bases from V and 1 base from J, with 14 bases between. This CDR3 is 15 amino acids long. CDR1 is SGHRS and CDR2 is YFSETQ in the germline V gene. The CDR3 sequence: CASSPATYLNYGYTF. The CDR3 DNA is TGCGCCAGCAGCCCAGCCACTTATCTTAACTATGGCTACACCTTC.

The V and J genes are TRBV5-5 and TRBJ2-3; TRBD2 matches 14 bases. Trimming cost V 3 bases and J 0 bases; bases outside gene matches: 3. This CDR3 region has 17 residues. CDR1 and CDR2 (germline): SGHKS, YYEKEE (reference sequence). The CDR3 spells CASSYGLAGGSTDTQYF. In nucleotides, the CDR3 is TGTGCCAGCAGCTATGGACTAGCGGGAGGAAGCACAGATACGCAGTATTTT.

The rearrangement joins TRBV15 to TRBJ2-2, with unresolved D. Germline V gene lookup returns CDR1 LNHNV and CDR2 YYDKDF (reference sequence). The V gene lost 5 bases and the J gene lost 7 bases, with 14 bases spanning the gap. This CDR3 spans 14 amino acids. This CDR3 is CATSSPSLVGELFF. The CDR3 nucleotides are TGTGCCACCAGCTCCCCATCTTTAGTCGGGGAGCTGTTTTTT.

The V call is TRBV5-6, the J call TRBJ2-7; D is perhaps TRBD1 (6 bases). The germline V gene has CDR1 SGHDT and CDR2 YYEEEE. The CDR3 covers 15 residues. Trimming cost V 1 base and J 3 bases, with 14 bases left between them. The CDR3 coding sequence is TGTGCCAGCAGCTTGAGGCAGGGGCACAACTACGAGCAGTACTTC. This gives the protein CASSLRQGHNYEQYF. Based on the CDR3 plus reference TRBV5-6 and TRBJ2-7, the full variable domain is DAGVTQSPTHLIKTRGQQVTLRCSPKSGHDTVSWYQQALGQGPQFIFQYYEEEERQRGNFPDRFSGHQFPNYSSELNVNALLLGDSALYLCASSLRQGHNYEQYFGPGTRLTVT.

The chain uses TRBV7-2 and TRBJ2-7, with 7 bases matching TRBD1. Germline CDR1 SGHTA, CDR2 FQGNSA. V lost 4 bases to trimming and J lost 2 bases; unmatched junction nucleotides: 11. The CDR3 totals 16 residues. In DNA form, the CDR3 reads TGTGCCAGCAGCTCTACCAGACAGGGCCATCCCTACGAGCAGTACTTC. It codes for CASSSTRQGHPYEQYF.

The chain employs TRBV19 and TRBJ2-1; 8 bases line up with TRBD1. The CDR3 length is 14 residues. Trimming took 3 bases from V and 12 from J; bases not matched to a gene: 10. Germline assignment: CDR1 LNHDA and CDR2 SQIVND (reference sequence). CDR3 nucleotides: TGTGCCAGTAGTATCCTTTGGCAGGGGGCCGGGCAGTTCTTC. Translating it yields CASSILWQGAGQFF.

This chain connects TRBV5-1 to TRBJ2-7; D possibly corresponds to TRBD2 (6 bases). Germline lookup yields CDR1 SGHRS and CDR2 YFSETQ. V lost 0 bases and J lost 6, with 16 bases in between. The CDR3 is made up of 15 amino acids. Here the CDR3 DNA reads TGCGCCAGCAGCTTGGGTGGGGGGAGTCGAGGCGAGCAGTACTTC. This gives the protein CASSLGGGSRGEQYF.

The gene calls are TRBV25-1 and TRBJ2-7; 8 nucleotides align to TRBD1. Unmatched junction bases numbered 3, after V lost 1 base and J lost 1 base. This CDR3 has 15 residues. The germline CDR1 and CDR2 sequences are MGHDK and SYGVNS. The CDR3 sequence: CASSELTGGSYEQYF. The DNA of the CDR3 is TGTGCCAGCAGTGAATTAACAGGGGGGTCCTACGAGCAGTACTTC.

V usage is TRBV29-1 and J usage is TRBJ1-1; unclear D gene. V was trimmed by 4 bases and J by 9 bases, leaving 12 bases between them. The CDR3 loop spans 11 amino acids. Germline-derived CDR1 and CDR2 are SQVTM and ANQGSEA. The CDR3 nucleotides are TGCAGCGTTGGGTTCTCCAAAAAAGCTTTCTTT. This codes for CSVGFSKKAFF.

This clone has only one observation. V is TRBV18 and J is TRBJ2-5, with D unclear. CDR3 size: 13 residues. Germline CDR1 KGHSH, CDR2 LQKENI. The V and J ends lost 4 bases and 4 bases respectively, with 10 bases between them. The CDR3 DNA reads TGTGCCAGCTCACAGGGCCTCCGAGAGACCCAGTACTTC. It specifies CASSQGLRETQYF.

J is TRBJ2-7 and V is TRBV6-1; 7 bases are shared with TRBD1. V lost 1 base, J lost 3 bases, and 6 bases stayed unmatched. The length of the CDR3 is 15 residues. CDR1 is MNHNS and CDR2 is SASEGT in the germline V gene. CDR3 bases: TGTGCCAGCAGTGAAGTACAGGGGTGGGACTACGAGCAGTACTTC. Protein: CASSEVQGWDYEQYF.

This clone was recorded only once. The chain joins TRBV5-8 to TRBJ1-2; D remains ambiguous. V was clipped by 1 base and J by 3 bases, with 7 bases between them. Germline CDR1 is SGHTS and CDR2 is YDEGEE. The CDR3 spans 13 residues. The CDR3: CASSLFQDYGYTF. The DNA of the CDR3 is TGTGCCAGCAGCTTGTTCCAGGACTATGGCTACACCTTC.

The chain recombines TRBV7-6 with TRBJ2-7, with TRBD1 matching 11 bases. Germline trimming cut 0 bases from V and 3 bases from J; bases unmatched to any gene: 1. Germline assignment: CDR1 SGHVS and CDR2 FNYEAQ. The CDR3 loop spans 15 amino acids. CDR3 sequence (DNA): TGTGCCAGCAGCTTAGCGGGACAGGGGGGCTACGAGCAGTACTTC. This sequence encodes CASSLAGQGGYEQYF.

The chain carries TRBV3-1 (or the pseudogene TRBV3-2) and TRBJ1-2; D is possibly TRBD1 (6 bases). V was clipped by 5 bases and J by 2 bases, with 12 bases between them. CDR3 length: 14 residues. Germline CDR1 is LGHDT and CDR2 is YNNKEL (reference sequence). CDR3 nucleotide sequence: TGTGCCAGCAGCAATGGACAGACCAACTATGGCTACACCTTC. Translated, it gives CASSNGQTNYGYTF.

The V and J genes are TRBV21-1 and TRBJ2-1; TRBD2, the table's D call, was not compared with the DNA. TRBV21-1 is reported as a pseudogene. The CDR3 covers 17 residues. DNA for the CDR3: TGTGCCAGCAGCGGAAGGACTAGCGGGAGGGAATACAATGAGCAGTTCTTC. Its translation is CASSGRTSGREYNEQFF.

This chain uses TRBV9 with TRBJ2-5; D possibly corresponds to TRBD1 (5 bases). CDR1 is SGDLS and CDR2 is YYNGEE in the germline V gene. The CDR3 sequence is 14 residues long. The V end lost 0 bases, the J end lost 4 bases, and 10 bases lay between the germline ends. The CDR3 here is CASSVAQGRETQYF. Written as DNA, the CDR3 is TGTGCCAGCAGCGTAGCGCAGGGCCGAGAGACCCAGTACTTC. The whole variable domain, filled in from reference TRBV9 and TRBJ2-5, reads DSGVTQTPKHLITATGQRVTLRCSPRSGDLSVYWYQQSLDQGLQFLIQYYNGEERAKGNILERFSAQQFPDLHSELNLSSLELGDSALYFCASSVAQGRETQYFGPGTRLLVL.

This clone came up a few times. This chain connects TRBV27 to TRBJ2-7; 12 nucleotides match TRBD2. The trim removed 6 bases at V and 6 bases at J, leaving 3 bases unmatched. This CDR3 contains 13 residues. The germline V gene encodes CDR1 MNHEY and CDR2 SMNVEV (reference sequence). Written as DNA, the CDR3 is TGTGCCAGCAGCGAACTAGCGGGAGGCGAGCAGTACTTC. Residues: CASSELAGGEQYF.

The J gene is TRBJ1-2, the V gene TRBV5-1, with a weak D call TRBD1 (6 bases). Trimming took off 4 bases at V and 5 bases at J, with 15 bases between the two ends. Germline values: CDR1 SGHRS, CDR2 YFSETQ. CDR3 length: 14 residues. CDR3 protein: CASSPPGAGYGYTF. The DNA for the CDR3 is TGCGCCAGCAGCCCCCCGGGGGCTGGGTATGGCTACACCTTC.

This chain uses TRBV10-3 with TRBJ1-2; D not certain. Per the germline V gene, CDR1 is ENHRY and CDR2 is SYGVKD. Trimming removed 3 bases at V and 1 base at J, with 9 bases between. The CDR3 is made up of 14 amino acids. The CDR3 nucleotides read TGTGCCATCAGTGACACGACGAGTAACTATGGCTACACCTTC. Translating gives CAISDTTSNYGYTF.

To note about this clone: At the DNA level, this CDR3 is encoded by other sequences in the same sample as well. CDR3 DNA sequence: TGCGCCAGCAGCCAAACCACCCTAGGACTCCCTGAGGAGCAGTACTTC. Protein product: CASSQTTLGLPEEQYF. The rearrangement uses TRBV4-1 and TRBJ2-7; TRBD2 is a possible D gene (5 bases). The germline gives CDR1 MGHRA, CDR2 YSYEKL. V was cut by 2 bases and J by 7 bases, with 21 bases left in between. CDR3 size: 16 residues.

The rearrangement uses TRBV6-2 or TRBV6-3 and TRBJ2-7, with TRBD2 matching over 8 bases. The junction had 15 bases not matched to a gene; V was cut back by 2 bases and J by 0 bases. The CDR3 length is 19 residues. Per germline, CDR1 MNHEY and CDR2 SVGEGT. As DNA, the CDR3 is TGTGCCAGCAGTTACCCCGAGCGGCGAGGCGGGAGGAGCTCCTACGAGCAGTACTTC. Translating gives CASSYPERRGGRSSYEQYF.

The genes are TRBV30 and TRBJ1-1, with a possible D match to TRBD1 (5 bases). Trimming took 2 bases from V and 1 from J, leaving 8 bases between them. The CDR3 loop spans 13 amino acids. Germline CDR1 is GTSNPN and CDR2 is SVGIG (reference sequence). The CDR3 spells CAWSPQGNTEAFF. The CDR3 region has the DNA TGTGCCTGGAGTCCCCAGGGGAACACTGAAGCTTTCTTT.

The chain recombines TRBV24-1 with TRBJ2-1, with unresolved D. V dropped 1 base and J dropped 7 bases, with 7 bases sitting between them. The germline gives CDR1 KGHDR, CDR2 SFDVKD. The CDR3 is 13 amino acids. The CDR3 loop is CATSDFRVNEQFF. The CDR3 coding sequence is TGTGCCACCAGTGATTTTAGGGTTAATGAGCAGTTCTTC.